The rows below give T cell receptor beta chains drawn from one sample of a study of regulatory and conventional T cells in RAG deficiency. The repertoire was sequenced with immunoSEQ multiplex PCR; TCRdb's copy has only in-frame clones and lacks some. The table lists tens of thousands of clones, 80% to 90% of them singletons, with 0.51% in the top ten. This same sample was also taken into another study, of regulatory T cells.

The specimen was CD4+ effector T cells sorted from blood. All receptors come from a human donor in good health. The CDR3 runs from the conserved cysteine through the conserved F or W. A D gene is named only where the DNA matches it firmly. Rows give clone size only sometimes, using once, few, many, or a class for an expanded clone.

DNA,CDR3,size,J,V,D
TGTGCCAGCAGTGGACACTATGGCTACACCTTC,CASSGHYGYTF,NA,TRBJ1-2,TRBV6-1,NA
TGTGCCAGCAGCTTGGGTGGGACAGCATCGTTTATACGGGAGCAGTACTTC,CASSLGGTASFIREQYF,NA,TRBJ2-7,TRBV5-4,TRBD1
TGTGCCAGCTCACCACGTACCTGGCGGATGAACACTGAAGCTTTCTTT,CASSPRTWRMNTEAFF,NA,TRBJ1-1,TRBV18,NA
TGTGCCAGCAGTGAAGGGGGATTTGGTGGCTACACCTTC,CASSEGGFGGYTF,NA,TRBJ1-2,TRBV2,NA
TGCGCCAGCAGCCCGGCGACCGTTAACACTGAAGCTTTCTTT,CASSPATVNTEAFF,NA,TRBJ1-1,TRBV5-1,NA
TGTGCCAGCAGTCGCACAGGGGGTCTAGCTAACTATGGCTACACCTTC,CASSRTGGLANYGYTF,NA,TRBJ1-2,TRBV27,TRBD1
TGTGCCACCAGCAGAGATAAGGGCAAACAAGAGACCCAGTACTTC,CATSRDKGKQETQYF,once,TRBJ2-5,TRBV15,NA
TGCGCCAGCAGCGCACAGGGGTATGAGCAGTTCTTC,CASSAQGYEQFF,NA,TRBJ2-1,TRBV5-1,TRBD1
TGTGCCAGCAGTTTAGCCCCCGCCGGGCCCCTGGCCGCCTATGGCTACACCTTC,CASSLAPAGPLAAYGYTF,NA,TRBJ1-2,TRBV28,NA
TGTGCCAGCAGTATCCAGCACGGAACCACATATGGCTACACCTTC,CASSIQHGTTYGYTF,NA,TRBJ1-2,TRBV28,NA
TGTGCCAGCAGCTACACTACCGGCGTCCTGACTTTC,CASSYTTGVLTF,NA,TRBJ2-6,TRBV7-9,NA
TGTGCCAGCAGCTTACTACTCTCCTACGAGCAGTACTTC,CASSLLLSYEQYF,NA,TRBJ2-7,TRBV7-9,NA